What follows describes a single T cell receptor (beta chain). Its antigen is undetermined. Sequencing was performed with immunoSEQ multiplex PCR; in TCRdb, only in-frame clones are kept and a portion is missing. The table has approximately 160,000 clones, under 95% seen once. V lost 4 bases to trimming and J lost 4 bases; unmatched junction nucleotides: 11. Germline CDR1 is SGHRS and CDR2 is YFSETQ. This CDR3 contains 15 residues. The data were obtained in a study of T cell responses to AZD1222 COVID-19 vaccine. Overall study results and limits: Donors in the cohort were predominantly white British and more often female, and clonal diversity was possibly underestimated. Elevations in Spike-specific TCR breadth and depth followed administration of two AZD1222 doses. There were repertoire samples only from the period after the peak T cell response.

Samples with a second dose at about 4 or about 12 weeks were pooled together. The V call is TRBV5-1, the J call TRBJ2-7; 7 positions agree with TRBD1. The starting material was peripheral blood, obtained 28 days after the second AZD1222 dose. This TCR came from an adult who received the AZD1222 COVID-19 vaccine. This CDR3 is CASSGNLGQSYEQYF. CDR3 DNA: TGCGCCAGCAGCGGGAACCTGGGACAGAGTTACGAGCAGTACTTC.